This passage covers 8 T cell receptor beta chains from one sample sequenced in a study of identifying expanded T cells in peripheral blood. Data came from immunoSEQ multiplex PCR; TCRdb stores just in-frame clones and leaves some out. The sample carries some 120,000 clones, about 80% recorded once. Sequencing used blood. These receptors were obtained from a person aged 18-70 years in good health.

The chain links TRBV4-3 to TRBJ2-1; 7 positions agree with TRBD1. CDR3 length: 17 amino acids. Trimming cost V 0 bases and J 3 bases; bases outside gene matches: 8. Germline V gene lookup returns CDR1 LGHNA and CDR2 YSLEER. In DNA form, the CDR3 reads TGCGCCAGCAGCCAAGATCCCCCGACAGGGAACTACAATGAGCAGTTCTTC. It codes for CASSQDPPTGNYNEQFF.

V gene TRBV11-2 combines with J gene TRBJ2-5; TRBD2 matches 8 bases. The CDR3 is 18 residues long. Trimming at V came to 0 bases and at J to 5 bases, leaving 14 bases not matched to a gene. Germline CDR1 reads SGHAT; CDR2 reads FQNNGV. CDR3 residues: CASSLDQYGGGRRETQYF. CDR3 in DNA: TGTGCCAGCAGCTTAGATCAGTACGGCGGGGGGCGTCGGGAGACCCAGTACTTC. Variable domain in full (rest from reference TRBV11-2 and TRBJ2-5): EAGVAQSPRYKIIEKRQSVAFWCNPISGHATLYWYQQILGQGPKLLIQFQNNGVVDDSQLPKDRFSAERLKGVDSTLKIQPAKLEDSAVYLCASSLDQYGGGRRETQYFGPGTRLLVL.

The rearrangement uses TRBV6-5 and TRBJ1-4; perhaps TRBD1 as D (6 bases). Germline CDR1 is MNHEY and CDR2 is SVGAGI. This CDR3 has 13 residues. Trimming stripped 7 bases from V and 10 bases from J, with 16 bases between. The CDR3 loop reads CASTAGGLAKLFF. The CDR3 bases are TGTGCCAGCACCGCGGGGGGGCTGGCAAAACTGTTTTTT.

V usage is TRBV29-1 and J usage is TRBJ1-5, with D perhaps matching TRBD1 (5 bases). Trimming shortened V by 4 bases and J by 3 bases, and 10 bases separated the two germline ends. CDR3 length: 13 residues. Germline CDR1 reads SQVTM; CDR2 reads ANQGSEA. This CDR3 reads CSVVAGYNQPQHF. CDR3 nucleotides: TGCAGCGTTGTTGCAGGGTACAATCAGCCCCAGCATTTT.

J is TRBJ2-5 and V is TRBV13; 13 bases are shared with TRBD2. The CDR3 is 16 residues long. Unmatched junction bases numbered 3, after V lost 5 bases and J lost 0 bases. The germline CDR1 and CDR2 sequences are PRHDT and FYEKMQ (reference sequence). This CDR3 reads CASSTGLAGDQETQYF. CDR3 nucleotide sequence: TGTGCCAGCAGCACTGGACTAGCGGGGGACCAAGAGACCCAGTACTTC.

The V and J genes are TRBV10-2 and TRBJ1-6, with a weak D call TRBD1 (5 bases). The CDR3 covers 13 residues. Trimming left V 9 bases short and J 7 bases short, with 13 bases between. CDR1 is WSHSY and CDR2 is SAAADI in the germline V gene. The CDR3 nucleotides read TGCGCCAGTCGACAGCAAGCCAATTCACCCCTCCACTTT. It encodes CASRQQANSPLHF.

The chain couples TRBV5-1 to TRBJ2-3; D not resolved. Germline loops: CDR1 SGHRS, CDR2 YFSETQ. CDR3 length: 15 residues. V was pared by 0 bases and J by 2 bases, with 10 bases between. The CDR3 protein is CASSLGGKITDTQYF. CDR3 in DNA: TGCGCCAGCAGCTTGGGGGGTAAAATCACAGATACGCAGTATTTT.

V is TRBV7-2 and J is TRBJ2-3; TRBD1 matches 8 bases. This CDR3 has 14 residues. V dropped 6 bases and J dropped 3; count of bases not matched to a gene: 5. Germline values: CDR1 SGHTA, CDR2 FQGNSA. CDR3 sequence reads: CASSQGASTDTQYF. The CDR3 DNA follows: TGTGCCAGCAGTCAGGGGGCGTCTACAGATACGCAGTATTTT.